This TCR beta chain was captured by sequencing in a study of cytomegalovirus exposure and HLA in healthy donors. A multiplex PCR was run with 60 Vbeta primers and 13 Jbeta primers. TCRdb's table, derived via immunoSEQ multiplex PCR, lists solely in-frame clones and lacks some. The table lists about 140,000 clones, about 80% of them singletons, with over 2% in the top ten. From germline, CDR1 is MDHEN and CDR2 SYDVKM. Trimming at V came to 6 bases and at J to 8 bases, leaving 9 bases not matched to a gene. The CDR3 totals 13 residues. The sequencing sample was made of PBMCs. The source is a man aged 30 to 45 in good health and CMV-seronegative. V usage is TRBV28 and J usage is TRBJ1-2, with TRBD1 identical over 7 bases. The CDR3 DNA reads as TGTGCCAGCAGCGAAAACACAGGGGTCGGCTACACCTTC. This encodes CASSENTGVGYTF.